Listed below are T cell receptor beta chains from one sample, sequenced in a study of glioma-infiltrating T cells after dendritic cell vaccination. Produced via immunoSEQ multiplex PCR; TCRdb's table is partial and in-frame only. The table lists about 21,000 clones, approximately 79% of them singletons, with roughly 35% in the top ten. The starting material was blood, obtained before dendritic cell vaccination. All receptors come from a human donor with glioblastoma. The CDR3 runs from the conserved cysteine through the conserved F or W. D genes are given only for firm matches. Some rows have no size entry. The others give once, few or many, or a class for an expanded clone.

V: TRBV4-3; length: 15; D: .; size: few; J: TRBJ1-1; CDR3: CASSQDSGGNTEAFF; DNA: TGCGCCAGCAGCCAAGATTCCGGGGGGAACACTGAAGCTTTCTTT
V: TRBV28; length: 12; D: TRBD1; size: .; J: TRBJ1-5; CDR3: CASDRDNQPQHF; DNA: TGTGCCAGCGACAGGGACAATCAGCCCCAGCATTTT
V: TRBV23-1; length: 14; D: .; size: once; J: TRBJ2-5; CDR3: CAELVIQQEETQYF; DNA: TGCGCCGAGCTGGTCATACAGCAAGAAGAGACCCAGTACTTC
V: TRBV6-5; length: 13; D: TRBD1; size: .; J: TRBJ1-2; CDR3: CASSITGGWGYTF; DNA: TGTGCCAGCAGCATAACAGGGGGTTGGGGCTACACCTTC
V: TRBV5-1; length: 15; D: TRBD1; size: .; J: TRBJ2-5; CDR3: CASSMGQGGVETQYF; DNA: TGCGCCAGCTCTATGGGACAGGGGGGAGTGGAGACCCAGTACTTC
V: TRBV9; length: 15; D: TRBD2; size: .; J: TRBJ2-5; CDR3: CASTGTSGRGETQYF; DNA: TGTGCCAGCACCGGGACTAGCGGGAGAGGAGAGACCCAGTACTTC
V: TRBV25-1; length: 16; D: .; size: few; J: TRBJ1-1; CDR3: CASSEWGGLENTEAFF; DNA: TGTGCCAGCAGTGAATGGGGAGGGCTAGAGAACACTGAAGCTTTCTTT
V: TRBV7-8; length: 16; D: TRBD1; size: .; J: TRBJ1-3; CDR3: CASSKTGSISGNTIYF; DNA: TGTGCCAGCAGCAAGACAGGGTCAATTTCCGGAAACACCATATATTTT
V: TRBV5-5; length: 13; D: .; size: few; J: TRBJ1-1; CDR3: CASSLSQATEAFF; DNA: TGTGCCAGCAGCTTGTCTCAGGCCACTGAAGCTTTCTTT
V: TRBV6-1; length: 14; D: TRBD2; size: .; J: TRBJ2-3; CDR3: CASRLALSTDTQYF; DNA: TGTGCCAGTAGACTAGCCCTAAGCACAGATACGCAGTATTTT
V: TRBV4-1; length: 20; D: .; size: .; J: TRBJ1-6; CDR3: CASSQESVVVTVSYNSPLHF; DNA: TGCGCCAGCAGCCAAGAGAGTGTTGTGGTTACAGTATCCTATAATTCACCCCTCCACTTT
V: TRBV28; length: 16; D: .; size: .; J: TRBJ1-1; CDR3: CASSAGGAWVDTEAFF; DNA: TGTGCCAGCAGCGCGGGGGGCGCATGGGTCGACACTGAAGCTTTCTTT
V: TRBV27; length: 13; D: .; size: .; J: TRBJ2-7; CDR3: CASGSQGAYEQYF; DNA: TGTGCCAGCGGTTCTCAGGGCGCCTACGAGCAGTACTTC
V: TRBV6-1; length: 13; D: .; size: .; J: TRBJ2-7; CDR3: CASSEDGSYEQYF; DNA: TGTGCCAGCAGTGAAGATGGGAGCTACGAGCAGTACTTC
V: TRBV29-1; length: 12; D: TRBD1; size: .; J: TRBJ2-7; CDR3: CSVGQGYYEQYF; DNA: TGCAGCGTAGGACAGGGCTACTACGAGCAGTACTTC
V: TRBV7-9; length: 14; D: .; size: .; J: TRBJ2-1; CDR3: CASSATGVNNEQFF; DNA: TGTGCCAGCAGCGCGACGGGGGTAAACAATGAGCAGTTCTTC
V: TRBV6-1; length: 11; D: .; size: .; J: TRBJ1-5; CDR3: CASSEARPQHF; DNA: TGTGCCAGCAGTGAAGCCCGTCCCCAGCATTTT
V: TRBV9; length: 18; D: TRBD2; size: .; J: TRBJ2-7; CDR3: CASSVDVAGGTGFPEQYF; DNA: TGTGCCAGCAGCGTAGATGTAGCGGGAGGTACAGGGTTTCCCGAGCAGTACTTC
V: TRBV19; length: 14; D: TRBD2; size: .; J: TRBJ2-7; CDR3: CASSGLWEGYEQYF; DNA: TGTGCCAGTAGTGGTTTGTGGGAGGGCTACGAGCAGTACTTC
V: TRBV29-1; length: 15; D: TRBD1; size: .; J: TRBJ2-6; CDR3: CSVGTGPSGANVLTF; DNA: TGCAGCGTTGGGACAGGACCCTCTGGGGCCAACGTCCTGACTTTC
V: TRBV18; length: 14; D: TRBD2; size: .; J: TRBJ2-7; CDR3: CASSPGTSVNEQYF; DNA: TGTGCCAGCTCCCCCGGGACTAGCGTCAACGAGCAGTACTTC
V: TRBV27; length: 14; D: TRBD1; size: .; J: TRBJ1-1; CDR3: CASSFGTVNTEAFF; DNA: TGTGCCAGCAGTTTTGGGACAGTGAACACTGAAGCTTTCTTT
V: TRBV6-6; length: 13; D: .; size: once; J: TRBJ2-2; CDR3: CASSYRVSGELFF; DNA: TGTGCCAGCAGTTACCGTGTGTCCGGGGAGCTGTTTTTT